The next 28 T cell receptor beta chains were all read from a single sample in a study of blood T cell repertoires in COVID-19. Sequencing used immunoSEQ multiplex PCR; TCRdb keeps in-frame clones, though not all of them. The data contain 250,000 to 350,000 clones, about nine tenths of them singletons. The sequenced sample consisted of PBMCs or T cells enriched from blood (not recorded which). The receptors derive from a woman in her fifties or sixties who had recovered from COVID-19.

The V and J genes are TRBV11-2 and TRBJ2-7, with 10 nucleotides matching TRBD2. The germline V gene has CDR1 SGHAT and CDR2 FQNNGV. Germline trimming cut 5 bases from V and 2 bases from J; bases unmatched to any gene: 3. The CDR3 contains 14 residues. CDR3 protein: CASSPTSGTYEQYF. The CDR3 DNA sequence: TGTGCCAGCAGCCCTACTAGCGGGACCTACGAGCAGTACTTC.

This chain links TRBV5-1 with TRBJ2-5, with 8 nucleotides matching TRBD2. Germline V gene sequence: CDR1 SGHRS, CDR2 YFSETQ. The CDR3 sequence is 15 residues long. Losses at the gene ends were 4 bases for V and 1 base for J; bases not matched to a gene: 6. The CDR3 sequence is CASSPGLAPQETQYF. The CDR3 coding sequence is TGCGCCAGCAGCCCTGGACTAGCCCCCCAAGAGACCCAGTACTTC.

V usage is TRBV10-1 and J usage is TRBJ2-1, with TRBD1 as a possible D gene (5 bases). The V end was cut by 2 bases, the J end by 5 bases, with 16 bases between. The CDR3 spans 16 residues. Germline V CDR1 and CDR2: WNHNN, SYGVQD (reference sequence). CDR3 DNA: TGCGCCAGCAGTGAGAATAAGGGGTTAGGGCACAATGAGCAGTTCTTC. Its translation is CASSENKGLGHNEQFF.

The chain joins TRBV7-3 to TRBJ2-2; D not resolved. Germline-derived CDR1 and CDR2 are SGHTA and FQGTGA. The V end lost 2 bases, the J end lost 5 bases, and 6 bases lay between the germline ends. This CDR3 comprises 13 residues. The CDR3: CASSLGRTGELFF. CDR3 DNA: TGTGCCAGCAGCTTAGGCCGAACCGGGGAGCTGTTTTTT.

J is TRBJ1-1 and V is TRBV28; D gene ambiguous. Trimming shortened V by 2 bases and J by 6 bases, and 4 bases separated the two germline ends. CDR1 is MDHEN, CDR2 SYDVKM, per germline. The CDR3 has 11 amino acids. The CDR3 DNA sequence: TGTGCCAGCAGTTTACAGTCTGAAGCTTTCTTT. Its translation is CASSLQSEAFF. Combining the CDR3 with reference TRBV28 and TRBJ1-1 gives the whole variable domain DVKVTQSSRYLVKRTGEKVFLECVQDMDHENMFWYRQDPGLGLRLIYFSYDVKMKEKGDIPEGYSVSREKKERFSLILESASTNQTSMYLCASSLQSEAFFGQGTRLTVV.

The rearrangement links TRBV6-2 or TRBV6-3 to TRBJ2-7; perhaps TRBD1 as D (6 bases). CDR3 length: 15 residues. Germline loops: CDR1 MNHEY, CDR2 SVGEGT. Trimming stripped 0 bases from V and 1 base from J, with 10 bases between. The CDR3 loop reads CASSYSMGQSYEQYF. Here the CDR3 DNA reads TGTGCCAGCAGTTACTCGATGGGACAATCCTACGAGCAGTACTTC.

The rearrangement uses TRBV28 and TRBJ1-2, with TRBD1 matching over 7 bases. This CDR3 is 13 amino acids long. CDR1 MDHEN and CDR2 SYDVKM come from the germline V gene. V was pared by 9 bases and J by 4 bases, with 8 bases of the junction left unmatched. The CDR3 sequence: CASYRDSPYGYTF. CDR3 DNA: TGTGCCAGTTACCGGGACAGTCCCTATGGCTACACCTTC.

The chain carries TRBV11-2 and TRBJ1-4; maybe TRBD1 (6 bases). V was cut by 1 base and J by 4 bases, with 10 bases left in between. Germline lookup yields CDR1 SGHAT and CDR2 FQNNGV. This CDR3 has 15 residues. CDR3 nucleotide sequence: TGTGCCAGCAGCTTAGGGGCAGGGGTTAATGAAAAACTGTTTTTT. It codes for CASSLGAGVNEKLFF.

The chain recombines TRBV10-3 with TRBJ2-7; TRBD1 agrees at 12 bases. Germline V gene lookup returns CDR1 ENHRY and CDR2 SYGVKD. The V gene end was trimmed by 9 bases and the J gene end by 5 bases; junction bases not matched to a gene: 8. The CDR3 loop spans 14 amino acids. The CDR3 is CAIKPGQGAHEQYF. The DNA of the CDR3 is TGTGCCATAAAGCCGGGACAGGGGGCTCACGAGCAGTACTTC.

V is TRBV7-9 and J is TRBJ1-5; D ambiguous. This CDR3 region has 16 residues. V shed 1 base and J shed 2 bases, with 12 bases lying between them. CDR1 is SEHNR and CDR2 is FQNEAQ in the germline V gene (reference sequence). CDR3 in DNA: TGTGCCAGCAGCTTAGGGGAGGGCGTGGGCAATCAGCCCCAGCATTTT. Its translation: CASSLGEGVGNQPQHF.

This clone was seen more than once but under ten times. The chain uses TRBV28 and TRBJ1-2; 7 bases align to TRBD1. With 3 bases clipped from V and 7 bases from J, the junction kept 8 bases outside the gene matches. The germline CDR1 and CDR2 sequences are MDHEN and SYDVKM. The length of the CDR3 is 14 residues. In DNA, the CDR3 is TGTGCCAGCAGTTTTCCGTGGCAGGGGGGTGGCTACACCTTC. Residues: CASSFPWQGGGYTF.

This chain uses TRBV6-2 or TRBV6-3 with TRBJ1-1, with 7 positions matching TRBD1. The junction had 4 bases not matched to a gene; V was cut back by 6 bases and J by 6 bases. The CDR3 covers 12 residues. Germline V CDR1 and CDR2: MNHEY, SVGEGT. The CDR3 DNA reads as TGTGCCAGCAGCCACAGGGGCGCTGAAGCTTTCTTT. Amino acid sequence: CASSHRGAEAFF.

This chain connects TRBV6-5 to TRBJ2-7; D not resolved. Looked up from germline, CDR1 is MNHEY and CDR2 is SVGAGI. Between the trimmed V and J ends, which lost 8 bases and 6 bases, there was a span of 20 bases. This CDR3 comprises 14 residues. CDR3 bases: TGTGCCAGCGGCACAGACATTACCTGGCGCGAGCAGTACTTC. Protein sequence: CASGTDITWREQYF.

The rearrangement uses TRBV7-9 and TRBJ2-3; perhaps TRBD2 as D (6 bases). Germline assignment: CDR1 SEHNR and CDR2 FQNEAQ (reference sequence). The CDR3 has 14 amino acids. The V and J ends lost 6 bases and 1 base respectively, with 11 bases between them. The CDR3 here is CASRISGRTDTQYF. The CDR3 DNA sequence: TGTGCCAGCAGAATTAGCGGTCGCACAGATACGCAGTATTTT. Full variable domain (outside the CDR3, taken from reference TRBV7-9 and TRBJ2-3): DTGVSQNPRHKITKRGQNVTFRCDPISEHNRLYWYRQTLGQGPEFLTYFQNEAQLEKSRLLSDRFSAERPKGSFSTLEIQRTEQGDSAMYLCASRISGRTDTQYFGPGTRLTVL.

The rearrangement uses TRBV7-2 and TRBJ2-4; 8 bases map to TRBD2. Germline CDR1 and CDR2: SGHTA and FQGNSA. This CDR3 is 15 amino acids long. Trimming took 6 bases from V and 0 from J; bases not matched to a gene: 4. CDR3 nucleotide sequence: TGTGCCAGCAGTTGGCTAGCGGGAGCCAAAAACATTCAGTACTTC. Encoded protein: CASSWLAGAKNIQYF.

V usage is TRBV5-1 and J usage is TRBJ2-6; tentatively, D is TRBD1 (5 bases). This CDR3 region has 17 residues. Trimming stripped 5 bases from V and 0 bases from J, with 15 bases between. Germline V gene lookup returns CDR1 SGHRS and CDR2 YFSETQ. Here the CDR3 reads CASRTTVTSSGANVLTF. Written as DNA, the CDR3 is TGCGCCAGCAGAACGACAGTAACATCCTCTGGGGCCAACGTCCTGACTTTC.

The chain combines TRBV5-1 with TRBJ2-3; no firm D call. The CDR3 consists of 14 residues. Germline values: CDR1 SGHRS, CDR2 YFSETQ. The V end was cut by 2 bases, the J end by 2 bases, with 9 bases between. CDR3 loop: CASSFERDTDTQYF. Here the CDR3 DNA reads TGCGCCAGCAGCTTTGAACGAGACACAGATACGCAGTATTTT. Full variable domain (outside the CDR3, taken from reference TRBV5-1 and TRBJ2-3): KAGVTQTPRYLIKTRGQQVTLSCSPISGHRSVSWYQQTPGQGLQFLFEYFSETQRNKGNFPGRFSGRQFSNSRSEMNVSTLELGDSALYLCASSFERDTDTQYFGPGTRLTVL.

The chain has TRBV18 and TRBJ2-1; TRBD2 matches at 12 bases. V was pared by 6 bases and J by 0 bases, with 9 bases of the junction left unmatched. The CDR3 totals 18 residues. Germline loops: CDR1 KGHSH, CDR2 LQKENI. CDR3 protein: CASSAGTSGSSSYNEQFF. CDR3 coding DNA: TGTGCCAGCTCGGCCGGGACTAGCGGGTCTAGCTCCTACAATGAGCAGTTCTTC.

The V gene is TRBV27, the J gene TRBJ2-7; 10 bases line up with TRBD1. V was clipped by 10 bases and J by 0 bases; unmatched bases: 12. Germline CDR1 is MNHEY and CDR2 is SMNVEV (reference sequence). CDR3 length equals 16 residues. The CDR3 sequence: CATPSPGQGSSYEQYF. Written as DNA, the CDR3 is TGTGCCACCCCTTCCCCGGGACAGGGGAGCTCCTACGAGCAGTACTTC.

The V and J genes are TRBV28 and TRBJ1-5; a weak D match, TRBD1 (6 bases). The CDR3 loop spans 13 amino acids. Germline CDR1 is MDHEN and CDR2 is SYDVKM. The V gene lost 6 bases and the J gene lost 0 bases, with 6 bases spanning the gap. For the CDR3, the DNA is TGTGCCAGCAGACAGGGTAGCAATCAGCCCCAGCATTTT. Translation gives CASRQGSNQPQHF.

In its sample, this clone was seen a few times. CDR3: CASSTLQRGSGNTIYF. The DNA of the CDR3 is TGTGCCAGCAGCACGCTTCAACGGGGGTCTGGAAACACCATATATTTT. V and J are TRBV9 and TRBJ1-3; the D gene is possibly TRBD1 (5 bases). V shed 4 bases and J shed 1 base, with 15 bases lying between them. CDR1 and CDR2 (germline): SGDLS, YYNGEE. The CDR3 covers 16 residues.

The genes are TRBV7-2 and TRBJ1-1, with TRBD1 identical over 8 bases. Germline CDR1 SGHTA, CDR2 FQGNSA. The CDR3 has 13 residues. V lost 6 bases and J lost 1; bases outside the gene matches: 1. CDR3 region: CASRQGENTEAFF. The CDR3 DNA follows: TGTGCCAGCAGACAGGGGGAGAACACTGAAGCTTTCTTT.

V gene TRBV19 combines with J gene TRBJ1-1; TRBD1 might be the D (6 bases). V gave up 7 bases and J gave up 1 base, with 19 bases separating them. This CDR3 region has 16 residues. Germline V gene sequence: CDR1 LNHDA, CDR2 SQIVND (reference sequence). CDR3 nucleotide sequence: TGTGCCAGTATCCCGGGACATTCTTTTGCGAACACTGAAGCTTTCTTT. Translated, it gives CASIPGHSFANTEAFF.

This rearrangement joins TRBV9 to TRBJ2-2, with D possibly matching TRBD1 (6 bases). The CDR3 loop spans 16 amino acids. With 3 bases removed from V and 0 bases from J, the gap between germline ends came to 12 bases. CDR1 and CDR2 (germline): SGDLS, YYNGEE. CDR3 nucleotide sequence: TGTGCCAGCAGCGCCAGGGGACCCGCGAACACCGGGGAGCTGTTTTTT. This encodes CASSARGPANTGELFF. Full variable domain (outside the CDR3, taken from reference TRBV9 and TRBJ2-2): DSGVTQTPKHLITATGQRVTLRCSPRSGDLSVYWYQQSLDQGLQFLIQYYNGEERAKGNILERFSAQQFPDLHSELNLSSLELGDSALYFCASSARGPANTGELFFGEGSRLTVL.

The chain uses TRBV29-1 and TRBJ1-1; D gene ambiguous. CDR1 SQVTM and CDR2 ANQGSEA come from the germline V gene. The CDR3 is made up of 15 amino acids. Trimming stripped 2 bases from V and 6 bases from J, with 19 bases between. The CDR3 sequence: CSVEQRGGRSAEAFF. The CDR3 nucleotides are TGCAGCGTTGAACAAAGAGGCGGCCGTAGTGCTGAAGCTTTCTTT.

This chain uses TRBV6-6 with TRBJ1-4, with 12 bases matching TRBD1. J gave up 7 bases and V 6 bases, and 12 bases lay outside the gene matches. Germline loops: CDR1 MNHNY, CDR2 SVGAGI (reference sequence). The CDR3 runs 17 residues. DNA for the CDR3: TGTGCCAGCAGCTACCGGGACAGGGGGCGATCTACTGAAAAACTGTTTTTT. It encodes CASSYRDRGRSTEKLFF.

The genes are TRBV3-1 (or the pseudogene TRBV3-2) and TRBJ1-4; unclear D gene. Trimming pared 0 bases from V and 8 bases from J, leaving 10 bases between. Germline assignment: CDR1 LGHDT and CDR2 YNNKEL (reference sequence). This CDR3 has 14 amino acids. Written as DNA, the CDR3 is TGTGCCAGCAGCCAAGAAGGCGGAGTCGAAAAACTGTTTTTT. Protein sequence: CASSQEGGVEKLFF.

CDR3 DNA: TGTGCCTGGAGTGTAGGGCTAGCGGGAGGAGGGGAGCAGTACTTC. This codes for CAWSVGLAGGGEQYF. The V gene is TRBV30, the J gene TRBJ2-7, with 11 bases that match TRBD2. V was pared by 0 bases and J by 7 bases, with 8 bases of the junction left unmatched. This CDR3 is built from 15 residues. Germline V gene lookup returns CDR1 GTSNPN and CDR2 SVGIG (reference sequence).